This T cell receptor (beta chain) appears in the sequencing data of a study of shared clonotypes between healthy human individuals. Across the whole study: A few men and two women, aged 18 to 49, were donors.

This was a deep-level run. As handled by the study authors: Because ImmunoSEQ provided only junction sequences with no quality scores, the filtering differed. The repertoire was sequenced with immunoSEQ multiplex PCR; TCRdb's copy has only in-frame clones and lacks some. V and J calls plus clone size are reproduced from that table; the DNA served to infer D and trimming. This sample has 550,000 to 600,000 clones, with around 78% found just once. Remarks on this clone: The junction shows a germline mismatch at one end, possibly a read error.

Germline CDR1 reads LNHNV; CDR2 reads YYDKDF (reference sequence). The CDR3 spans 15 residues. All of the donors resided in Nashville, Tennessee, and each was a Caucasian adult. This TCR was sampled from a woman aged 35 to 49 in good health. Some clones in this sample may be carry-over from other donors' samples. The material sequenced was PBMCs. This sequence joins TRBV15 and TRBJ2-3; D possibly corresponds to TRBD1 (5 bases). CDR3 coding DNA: TGTGCCACCAGTAGAGAGACAGCTAGCACAGATACGCAGTATTTT. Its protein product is CATSRETASTDTQYF. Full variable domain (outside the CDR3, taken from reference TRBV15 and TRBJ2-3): DAMVIQNPRYQVTQFGKPVTLSCSQTLNHNVMYWYQQKSSQAPKLLFHYYDKDFNNEADTPDNFQSRRPNTSFCFLDIRSPGLGDTAMYLCATSRETASTDTQYFGPGTRLTVL.